Below, one T cell receptor (beta chain) is given with its context. TCRdb keeps only in-frame clones here, not all; method: immunoSEQ multiplex PCR. The profile shows 50,000 to 65,000 clones, approximately 90% of them singletons. The J segment lost 10 bases and the V segment lost 2 bases, leaving 8 bases of the junction unmatched. Per the germline V gene, CDR1 is MDHEN and CDR2 is SYDVKM. CDR3 length: 14 amino acids. The sample belongs to a study of blood T cell repertoires in COVID-19. The sequencing sample was made of peripheral blood. V is TRBV28 and J is TRBJ2-1; 7 bases are shared with TRBD1. The TCR was taken from a human donor in a cohort sampled during active COVID-19. The CDR3 bases are TGTGCCAGCAGTTTAGGAGGACAGGCTAGGGAGCAGTTCTTC. This translates into CASSLGGQAREQFF. The variable domain in full, completed from reference TRBV28 and TRBJ2-1, reads DVKVTQSSRYLVKRTGEKVFLECVQDMDHENMFWYRQDPGLGLRLIYFSYDVKMKEKGDIPEGYSVSREKKERFSLILESASTNQTSMYLCASSLGGQAREQFFGPGTRLTVL.